Following are 29 T cell receptor beta chains from one sample sequenced in a study of beta chain features in type 1 diabetes. Expressed TCRB transcripts got sequenced, as all isolated RNA was reverse transcribed. Assay: immunoSEQ multiplex PCR; the TCRdb copy retains only in-frame clones and omits some. The data contain 450,000 to 550,000 clones, 30% of them singletons. Sequenced: naive CD4+ T cells from blood. Every receptor here comes from a young man in good health.

Concerning this clone: It may be a read error: a sequence one base away is much more abundant. The sample carries other DNA sequences with the same CDR3. This rearrangement joins TRBV11-2 to TRBJ2-5, with D unclear. The CDR3 length is 11 residues. The germline gives CDR1 SGHAT, CDR2 FQNNGV. Deletions cut 1 base from V and 5 bases from J, with 2 bases between. The CDR3 nucleotides read TGTGCCAGCAGCTTAGGCGAGACCCAGTACTTC. Translating it yields CASSLGETQYF.

The chain joins TRBV20-1 to TRBJ2-1; no clear D gene. The CDR3 consists of 11 residues. V was clipped by 8 bases and J by 1 base, with 6 bases between them. The germline gives CDR1 DFQATT, CDR2 SNEGSKA (reference sequence). The CDR3 sequence: CSQSSYNEQFF. CDR3 bases: TGCAGTCAGTCGTCCTACAATGAGCAGTTCTTC.

The chain combines TRBV10-3 with TRBJ2-7, with 10 bases lining up with TRBD1. This CDR3 region has 14 residues. Germline V lookup: CDR1 ENHRY, CDR2 SYGVKD. The J segment lost 2 bases and the V segment lost 11 bases, leaving 9 bases of the junction unmatched. CDR3 residues: CAAETGTGAYEQYF. CDR3 nucleotide sequence: TGTGCCGCGGAAACCGGGACAGGGGCCTACGAGCAGTACTTC.

The chain carries TRBV30 and TRBJ2-1; D is perhaps TRBD1 (7 bases). The V gene lost 0 bases and the J gene lost 10 bases, with 10 bases spanning the gap. Germline lookup yields CDR1 GTSNPN and CDR2 SVGIG (reference sequence). The CDR3 covers 12 residues. The CDR3 DNA is TGTGCCTGGAGTGTGCAGGGGGGAGAGCAGTTCTTC. The encoded protein is CAWSVQGGEQFF.

This chain connects TRBV6-5 to TRBJ2-7; maybe TRBD1 (6 bases). The V gene lost 6 bases and the J gene lost 5 bases, with 20 bases spanning the gap. The CDR3 covers 15 residues. Germline V gene lookup returns CDR1 MNHEY and CDR2 SVGAGI. The CDR3 sequence is CASRRTGTVYDEQYF. The CDR3 DNA sequence: TGTGCCAGCAGGCGAACAGGGACGGTGTATGACGAGCAGTACTTC.

The CDR3 nucleotides read TGCAGCGTTTCCGGACTAGCGGGAATTACTACCGAGCAGTACTTC. It translates to CSVSGLAGITTEQYF. J is TRBJ2-7 and V is TRBV29-1; 12 positions match TRBD2. The CDR3 is made up of 15 amino acids. V gave up 5 bases and J gave up 6 bases; unmatched junction bases: 11. Germline assignment: CDR1 SQVTM and CDR2 ANQGSEA.

The rearrangement links TRBV4-1 to TRBJ2-4; unclear D gene. Between the trimmed V and J ends, which lost 1 base and 13 bases, there was a span of 11 bases. From germline, CDR1 is MGHRA and CDR2 YSYEKL. This CDR3 has 12 amino acids. CDR3 sequence (DNA): TGCGCCAGCAGCCAAGGGGCAGCCCGCCAGTACTTC. Protein sequence: CASSQGAARQYF.

The V gene is TRBV5-1, the J gene TRBJ1-6; perhaps TRBD1 as D (6 bases). Germline V gene sequence: CDR1 SGHRS, CDR2 YFSETQ. The CDR3 is 15 amino acids. Trimming removed 1 base from V and 7 bases from J, with 12 bases in between. The CDR3: CASSLLRTENSPLHF. The CDR3 nucleotides are TGCGCCAGCAGCTTGTTAAGGACAGAAAATTCACCCCTCCACTTT. Filled out from reference TRBV5-1 and TRBJ1-6, the complete variable domain reads KAGVTQTPRYLIKTRGQQVTLSCSPISGHRSVSWYQQTPGQGLQFLFEYFSETQRNKGNFPGRFSGRQFSNSRSEMNVSTLELGDSALYLCASSLLRTENSPLHFGNGTRLTVT.

The V call is TRBV5-4, the J call TRBJ2-1, with 7 bases identical to TRBD1. Germline V gives CDR1 SGHNT, CDR2 YYREEE (reference sequence). With V trimmed by 4 bases and J by 7 bases, 8 bases remained unmatched. This CDR3 comprises 14 residues. In DNA form, the CDR3 reads TGTGCCAGCAGCGGAAAAGACAGGGAGAATGAGCAGTTCTTC. Amino acid sequence: CASSGKDRENEQFF.

This clone appeared a few times. This sequence joins TRBV4-1 and TRBJ2-7; 9 nucleotides line up with TRBD2. CDR3 size: 15 residues. V lost 4 bases to trimming and J lost 2 bases; unmatched junction nucleotides: 6. Germline lookup yields CDR1 MGHRA and CDR2 YSYEKL. The CDR3 region has the DNA TGCGCCAGCAGCCGATCGACTAGCGGAGCCTACGAGCAGTACTTC. Translation gives CASSRSTSGAYEQYF.

The rearrangement joins TRBV7-3 to TRBJ2-2; 12 bases map to TRBD2. Germline values: CDR1 SGHTA, CDR2 FQGTGA. V shed 4 bases and J 4 bases; nucleotides not matched to a gene: 4. This CDR3 has 16 amino acids. The CDR3 DNA sequence: TGTGCCAGCAGCTCCTCTAGCGGGAGGGCCACCGGGGAGCTGTTTTTT. This encodes CASSSSSGRATGELFF.

V usage is TRBV5-1 and J usage is TRBJ2-2; tentatively, D is TRBD1 (6 bases). The CDR3 has 13 amino acids. The germline gives CDR1 SGHRS, CDR2 YFSETQ. V was cut by 2 bases and J by 6 bases, with 8 bases left in between. The CDR3 region is CASSLQGSGELFF. CDR3 DNA sequence: TGCGCCAGCAGCTTACAGGGATCCGGGGAGCTGTTTTTT.

V and J are TRBV11-2 and TRBJ1-5, with 7 nucleotides matching TRBD1. The V gene's germline CDR1 is SGHAT and CDR2 FQNNGV. V lost 5 bases, J lost 1 base, and 2 bases stayed unmatched. The CDR3 loop spans 14 amino acids. DNA for the CDR3: TGTGCCAGCAGCCCGACAGGGAGCAATCAGCCCCAGCATTTT. This translates into CASSPTGSNQPQHF.

The chain links TRBV29-1 to TRBJ2-5; TRBD2 aligns across 7 bases. The CDR3 totals 14 residues. Germline lookup yields CDR1 SQVTM and CDR2 ANQGSEA. V lost 7 bases, J lost 5 bases, and 13 bases stayed unmatched. CDR3 residues: CSAVGGSGGETQYF. CDR3 sequence (DNA): TGCAGCGCTGTGGGCGGGAGTGGAGGGGAGACCCAGTACTTC.

This clone was found a few times. The chain recombines TRBV7-3 with TRBJ2-3, with 11 bases matching TRBD2. Germline V gives CDR1 SGHTA, CDR2 FQGTGA. Trimming removed 3 bases from V and 5 bases from J; junction bases left unmatched: 1. The CDR3 runs 14 residues. CDR3 nucleotide sequence: TGTGCCAGCAGCTTTCTAGCGGGAGGAGATACGCAGTATTTT. Protein sequence: CASSFLAGGDTQYF.

This clone was detected only a few times. The chain links TRBV4-1 to TRBJ1-2; D is perhaps TRBD1 (5 bases). CDR3 size: 16 residues. Per the germline V gene, CDR1 is MGHRA and CDR2 is YSYEKL. The ends were cut back, 1 base at V and 2 bases at J, with 14 bases in the middle. The CDR3 coding sequence is TGCGCCAGCAGCCAAGGGGAGACAGAGACCAACTATGGCTACACCTTC. It specifies CASSQGETETNYGYTF.

The rearrangement joins TRBV4-2 to TRBJ2-5, with 8 positions matching TRBD1. This CDR3 contains 14 residues. Looked up from germline, CDR1 is LGHNA and CDR2 is YNFKEQ. After removal of 3 bases from V and 5 bases from J, the junction contained 5 bases not matched to a gene. Here the CDR3 reads CASSQVPGGETQYF. CDR3 coding DNA: TGTGCCAGCAGCCAGGTACCAGGGGGCGAGACCCAGTACTTC.

The chain carries TRBV27 and TRBJ2-7, with D perhaps TRBD1 or TRBD2 (5 bases each). Trimming took 5 bases from V and 4 from J, leaving 18 bases between them. The CDR3 extends over 15 amino acids. Germline V CDR1 and CDR2: MNHEY, SMNVEV (reference sequence). CDR3 sequence reads: CASSPPGTVWYEQYF. The CDR3 region has the DNA TGTGCCAGCAGTCCCCCCGGGACCGTCTGGTACGAGCAGTACTTC.

V is TRBV5-6 and J is TRBJ2-2; D is unclear. The CDR3 has 15 amino acids. Trimming removed 6 bases from V and 0 bases from J, with 12 bases in between. The germline V gene encodes CDR1 SGHDT and CDR2 YYEEEE. The CDR3 sequence: CASKSGLANTGELFF. The CDR3 nucleotides are TGTGCCAGCAAGTCAGGCCTCGCGAACACCGGGGAGCTGTTTTTT.

A few counts support this clone. This chain connects TRBV7-6 to TRBJ2-5; 7 bases map to TRBD1. Germline V gene sequence: CDR1 SGHVS, CDR2 FNYEAQ. The CDR3 is made up of 15 amino acids. V was clipped by 2 bases and J by 3 bases; unmatched bases: 6. The DNA of the CDR3 is TGTGCCAGCAGCTTACAGACAGGGCCTGAAGAGACCCAGTACTTC. The encoded protein is CASSLQTGPEETQYF. Using reference TRBV7-6 and TRBJ2-5 for the parts outside the CDR3, the full variable domain is GAGVSQSPRYKVTKRGQDVALRCDPISGHVSLYWYRQALGQGPEFLTYFNYEAQQDKSGLPNDRFSAERPEGSISTLTIQRTEQRDSAMYRCASSLQTGPEETQYFGPGTRLLVL.

The V and J genes are TRBV30 and TRBJ2-1, with 7 bases matching TRBD2. This CDR3 has 14 residues. The junction had 3 bases not matched to a gene; V was cut back by 0 bases and J by 4 bases. Germline V gives CDR1 GTSNPN, CDR2 SVGIG (reference sequence). CDR3 in DNA: TGTGCCTGGAGTGTTGCGGGAGCTTACAATGAGCAGTTCTTC. It specifies CAWSVAGAYNEQFF. The variable domain in full, completed from reference TRBV30 and TRBJ2-1, reads SQTIHQWPATLVQPVGSPLSLECTVEGTSNPNLYWYRQAAGRGLQLLFYSVGIGQISSEVPQNLSASRPQDRQFILSSKKLLLSDSGFYLCAWSVAGAYNEQFFGPGTRLTVL.

The chain employs TRBV5-6 and TRBJ2-7; TRBD1 matches 8 bases. The CDR3 consists of 14 residues. Germline loops: CDR1 SGHDT, CDR2 YYEEEE. J gave up 0 bases and V 2 bases, and 1 base lay outside the gene matches. CDR3 residues: CASSFTGGSYEQYF. As DNA, the CDR3 is TGTGCCAGCAGCTTTACAGGGGGCTCCTACGAGCAGTACTTC.

This clone has only a few counts. The chain combines TRBV25-1 with TRBJ2-5; D is uncertain. CDR1 and CDR2 (germline): MGHDK, SYGVNS. The V end was cut by 2 bases, the J end by 1 base, with 8 bases between. This CDR3 contains 14 residues. CDR3 DNA: TGTGCCAGCAGTGAAGCTGCTTTCCAAGAGACCCAGTACTTC. It translates to CASSEAAFQETQYF.

The chain combines TRBV7-9 with TRBJ2-3; 7 positions match TRBD2. From germline, CDR1 is SEHNR and CDR2 FQNEAQ (reference sequence). V was pared by 7 bases and J by 3 bases, with 10 bases of the junction left unmatched. The CDR3 loop spans 15 amino acids. The CDR3 protein is CASTQREGRTDTQYF. The CDR3 DNA reads as TGTGCCAGCACCCAGAGGGAGGGACGAACAGATACGCAGTATTTT.

The chain couples TRBV7-2 to TRBJ2-3; no reliable D call. The CDR3 runs 14 residues. V dropped 1 base and J dropped 4 bases, with 9 bases sitting between them. CDR1 is SGHTA and CDR2 is FQGNSA in the germline V gene. The CDR3: CASSLGLTSDTQYF. In DNA, the CDR3 is TGTGCCAGCAGCTTAGGGCTAACATCAGATACGCAGTATTTT.

This rearrangement joins TRBV7-8 to TRBJ2-1; possible D gene TRBD2, 7 bases. The CDR3 extends over 18 amino acids. CDR1 SGHVS and CDR2 FQNEAQ come from the germline V gene. Trimming removed 7 bases from V and 4 bases from J, with 26 bases in between. CDR3 in DNA: TGTGCCAGCAACGCTTATCCCAGGGTGGCGGGGGCGTACAATGAGCAGTTCTTC. Translation: CASNAYPRVAGAYNEQFF.

This clone has a handful of counts. J is TRBJ2-1 and V is TRBV29-1, with a tentative D call TRBD1 (5 bases). CDR1 is SQVTM, CDR2 ANQGSEA, per germline. CDR3 length: 12 amino acids. Trimming removed 6 bases at V and 6 bases at J, with 12 bases between. The CDR3 DNA reads TGCAGCGTATGGGGCCCAACCAATGAGCAGTTCTTC. Its translation: CSVWGPTNEQFF.

This clone was seen a handful of times. J is TRBJ2-1 and V is TRBV9; 10 positions agree with TRBD2. This CDR3 has 15 amino acids. The V and J ends lost 3 bases and 9 bases, in that order; junction bases with no gene match: 9. CDR1 and CDR2 (germline): SGDLS, YYNGEE. CDR3 DNA: TGTGCCAGCAGCGCCGACCTAGCGGGAGCCGTTGAGCAGTTCTTC. The encoded protein is CASSADLAGAVEQFF.

This clone appeared a few times. The CDR3 sequence: CASSLGLAGGAGELFF. The CDR3 region has the DNA TGTGCCAGCAGCCTGGGACTAGCGGGAGGTGCCGGGGAGCTGTTTTTT. This chain links TRBV7-9 with TRBJ2-2; the match to TRBD2 covers 15 bases. The trim removed 5 bases at V and 6 bases at J, leaving 4 bases unmatched. Germline V gene lookup returns CDR1 SEHNR and CDR2 FQNEAQ (reference sequence). CDR3 length: 16 amino acids.